This entry concerns a single T cell receptor beta chain. Germline CDR1 is SGHDT and CDR2 is YYEEEE. Deletions cut 3 bases from V and 1 base from J, with 22 bases between. CDR3 size: 18 residues. Here immunoSEQ multiplex PCR was the method, and the copy in TCRdb shows in-frame clones only, minus some. The data contain under 700,000 clones, 78% of them singletons. This specimen comes from a study of shared T cell receptors in the human thymus. These data also formed part of another study, on human thymus T cells.

V and J are TRBV5-6 and TRBJ2-5; TRBD2 is a possible D gene (6 bases). The specimen sequenced was thymocytes. The receptor was isolated from a boy less than two years old with a congenital heart defect. The CDR3 DNA reads as TGTGCCAGCAGCTACCGGGACTCTGCAAACTTTATCCAAGAGACCCAGTACTTC. Its translation: CASSYRDSANFIQETQYF.